This T cell receptor (beta chain) was recovered during a study of blood T cell repertoires in COVID-19. Study in general: Italy, Spain and the United States were the sources of the convalescent and acute COVID-19 samples. Sources were T cells, B-cell-depleted T cells, or PBMCs; the material itself was cDNA or gDNA.

The germline V gene encodes CDR1 SGDLS and CDR2 YYNGEE. CDR3 length equals 15 residues. V gave up 2 bases and J gave up 5 bases; unmatched junction bases: 7. Under the authors' procedure: Amplification with reference gene primers provided the estimates of nucleated cell counts. Generated by immunoSEQ multiplex PCR, the TCRdb table keeps only in-frame clones and is missing some. V, J and clone size reflect that table, while D and trimming were determined from the DNA. Among some 110,000 clones listed, more than 85% were seen once. This chain links TRBV9 with TRBJ2-1; 7 nucleotides line up with TRBD2. The sample consisted of peripheral blood. The sequence came from a human donor in a cohort sampled during active COVID-19. The CDR3 nucleotides are TGTGCCAGCAGCGTTGGGGGGAGGGCTCACAATGAGCAGTTCTTC. Its protein is CASSVGGRAHNEQFF. The full variable domain, with the rest looked up from reference TRBV9 and TRBJ2-1, is DSGVTQTPKHLITATGQRVTLRCSPRSGDLSVYWYQQSLDQGLQFLIQYYNGEERAKGNILERFSAQQFPDLHSELNLSSLELGDSALYFCASSVGGRAHNEQFFGPGTRLTVL.